This TCR beta chain was found in a study of blood T cell repertoires in COVID-19. Study at large: Acute and convalescent COVID-19 samples came from the United States, Italy and Spain. The cDNA or gDNA used as material had been derived from T cells, B-cell-depleted T cells, or PBMCs.

Assay: immunoSEQ multiplex PCR; the TCRdb copy retains only in-frame clones and omits some. The sample has approximately 210,000 clones; 81% are singletons. Everyone who took part was roughly 18 to 89 years old, and they came from over 20 US areas. Germline V CDR1 and CDR2: SGHDT, YYEEEE. CDR3 size: 15 residues. Trimming cost V 4 bases and J 1 base, with 15 bases left between them. This clone was counted once. This chain connects TRBV5-6 to TRBJ2-7; maybe TRBD2 (5 bases). The sequence was obtained from a woman between 50 and 59 years old with acute COVID-19. Sequences were obtained from PBMCs or T cells enriched from blood (not recorded which). The CDR3 DNA is TGTGCCAGCAGCCGGAGAGGGATTATATCCTACGAGCAGTACTTC. Its translation is CASSRRGIISYEQYF.